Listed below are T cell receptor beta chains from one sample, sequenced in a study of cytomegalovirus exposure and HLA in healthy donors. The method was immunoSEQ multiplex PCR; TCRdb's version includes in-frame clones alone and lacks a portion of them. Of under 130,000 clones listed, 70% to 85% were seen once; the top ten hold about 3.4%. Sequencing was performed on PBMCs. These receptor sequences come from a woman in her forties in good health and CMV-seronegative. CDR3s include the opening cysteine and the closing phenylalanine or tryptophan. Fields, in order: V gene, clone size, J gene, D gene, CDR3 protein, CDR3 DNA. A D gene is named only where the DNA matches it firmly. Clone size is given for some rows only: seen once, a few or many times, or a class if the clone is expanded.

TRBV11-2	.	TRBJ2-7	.	CASSADSTYEQYF	TGTGCCAGCAGCGCGGACAGTACCTACGAGCAGTACTTC
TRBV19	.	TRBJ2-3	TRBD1	CASSFGQGATDTQYF	TGTGCCAGTAGTTTCGGACAGGGGGCTACAGATACGCAGTATTTT
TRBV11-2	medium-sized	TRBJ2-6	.	CASSLVKGAGANVLTF	TGTGCCAGCAGCTTAGTAAAGGGGGCTGGGGCCAACGTCCTGACTTTC
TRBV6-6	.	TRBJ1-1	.	CASCHINTEAFF	TGTGCCAGCTGCCACATTAACACTGAAGCTTTCTTT
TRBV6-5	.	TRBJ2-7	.	CASSYPGREQYF	TGTGCCAGCAGTTATCCCGGTCGTGAGCAGTACTTC
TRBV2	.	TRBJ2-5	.	CASTVGRYSPQETQYF	TGTGCCAGCACGGTGGGCCGGTACAGCCCTCAAGAGACCCAGTACTTC
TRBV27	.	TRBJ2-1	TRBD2	CASIPRLAGGRNNEQFF	TGTGCCAGCATTCCTCGACTAGCGGGAGGGCGGAACAATGAGCAGTTCTTC
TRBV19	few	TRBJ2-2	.	CASSTRNRDTGELFF	TGTGCCAGTAGTACTAGGAACAGGGACACCGGGGAGCTGTTTTTT
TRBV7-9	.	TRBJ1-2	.	CASSPPDRYYGYTF	TGTGCCAGCAGCCCCCCGGACAGATACTATGGCTACACCTTC
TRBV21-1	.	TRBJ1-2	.	CASTATLQGANYGYTF	TGTGCCAGCACCGCTACTCTACAGGGAGCTAACTATGGCTACACCTTC
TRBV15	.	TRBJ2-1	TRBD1	CATSNSGQATNEQFF	TGTGCCACCTCGAACTCGGGACAGGCGACCAATGAGCAGTTCTTC
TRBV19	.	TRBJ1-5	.	CASKKGRDQPQHF	TGTGCCAGTAAGAAGGGCAGGGATCAGCCCCAGCATTTT
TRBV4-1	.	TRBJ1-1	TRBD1	CASSQDMGQETEAFF	TGCGCCAGCAGCCAAGATATGGGACAGGAAACTGAAGCTTTCTTT
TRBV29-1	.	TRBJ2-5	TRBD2	CSAGGGREETQYF	TGCAGCGCCGGCGGCGGGAGGGAAGAGACCCAGTACTTC
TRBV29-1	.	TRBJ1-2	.	CSANEGRDGYTF	TGCAGCGCGAACGAGGGGAGGGATGGCTACACCTTC
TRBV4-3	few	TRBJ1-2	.	CASSQDFSPRGNYGYTF	TGCGCCAGCAGCCAAGATTTTTCTCCAAGGGGTAACTATGGCTACACCTTC
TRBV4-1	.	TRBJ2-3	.	CASSLSPLGAETDTQYF	TGCGCCAGCAGCCTCTCCCCGTTAGGAGCGGAGACAGATACGCAGTATTTT
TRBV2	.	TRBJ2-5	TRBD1	CASSGDLQGIQETQYF	TGTGCCAGCAGTGGGGACCTACAGGGGATTCAAGAGACCCAGTACTTC
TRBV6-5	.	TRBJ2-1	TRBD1	CASSYRDSVGNEQFF	TGTGCCAGCAGTTACCGGGACAGTGTGGGGAATGAGCAGTTCTTC
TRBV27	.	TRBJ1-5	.	CASSERNQPQHF	TGTGCCAGCAGTGAGCGGAATCAGCCCCAGCATTTT
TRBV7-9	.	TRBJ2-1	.	CASSLFISDDNEQFF	TGTGCCAGCAGCTTATTCATTAGCGACGACAATGAGCAGTTCTTC
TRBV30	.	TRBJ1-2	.	CAFHRDDYGYTF	TGTGCCTTTCACAGGGATGACTATGGCTACACCTTC
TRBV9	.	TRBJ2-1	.	CASSVGNNEQFF	TGTGCCAGCAGCGTAGGTAACAATGAGCAGTTCTTC
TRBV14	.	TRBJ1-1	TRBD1	CASSQDKGQLNTEAFF	TGTGCCAGCAGCCAAGATAAGGGACAGCTGAACACTGAAGCTTTCTTT
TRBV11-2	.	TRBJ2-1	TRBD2	CASSLDRTSGGYNEQFF	TGTGCCAGCAGCTTAGATCGAACTAGCGGGGGATACAATGAGCAGTTCTTC
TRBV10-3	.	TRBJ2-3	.	CAISGLVADTQYF	TGTGCCATCAGTGGACTAGTTGCAGATACGCAGTATTTT
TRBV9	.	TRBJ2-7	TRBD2	CASSVTSDRYEQYF	TGTGCCAGCAGCGTTACTAGCGACCGCTACGAGCAGTACTTC
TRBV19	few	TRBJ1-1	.	CASSIDLAGNTEAFF	TGTGCCAGTAGTATAGATCTAGCGGGGAACACTGAAGCTTTCTTT
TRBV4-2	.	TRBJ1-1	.	CASSQELGLPENTEAFF	TGTGCCAGCAGCCAAGAATTGGGCCTCCCCGAGAACACTGAAGCTTTCTTT
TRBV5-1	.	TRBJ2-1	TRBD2	CASSLALAGANEQFF	TGCGCCAGCAGCTTGGCACTAGCGGGAGCAAATGAGCAGTTCTTC
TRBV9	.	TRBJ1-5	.	CASSSGGGRQPQHF	TGTGCCAGCAGCTCAGGTGGGGGCCGACAGCCCCAGCATTTT
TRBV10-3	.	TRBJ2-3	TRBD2	CAISESTSGITDTQYF	TGTGCCATCAGTGAGTCGACTAGCGGGATCACAGATACGCAGTATTTT
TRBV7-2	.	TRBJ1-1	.	CASSLGSGEKRAEAFF	TGTGCCAGCAGCTTAGGGTCCGGGGAGAAGCGCGCTGAAGCTTTCTTT
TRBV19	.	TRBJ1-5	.	CASSRNRGNQPQHF	TGTGCCAGTAGTAGAAACAGGGGCAATCAGCCCCAGCATTTT
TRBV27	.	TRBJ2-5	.	CASSTSGDGSETQYF	TGTGCCAGCAGTACTTCAGGGGACGGGTCGGAGACCCAGTACTTC
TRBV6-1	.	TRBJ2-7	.	CASIRLVGNEQYF	TGTGCCAGCATTCGACTAGTCGGAAACGAGCAGTACTTC
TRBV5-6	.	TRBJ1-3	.	CASSSRTIMGPSGNTIYF	TGTGCCAGCAGCTCGAGGACAATAATGGGGCCCTCTGGAAACACCATATATTTT
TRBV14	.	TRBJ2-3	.	CASSQGSSADTQYF	TGTGCCAGCAGCCAGGGTAGCTCCGCGGATACGCAGTATTTT
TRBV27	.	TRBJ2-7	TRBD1	CASSLWGQGISEQYF	TGTGCCAGCAGTTTATGGGGACAGGGCATCTCCGAGCAGTACTTC
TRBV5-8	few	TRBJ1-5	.	CASSLMRVSSNQPQHF	TGTGCCAGCAGCTTGATGAGGGTATCTAGCAATCAGCCCCAGCATTTT
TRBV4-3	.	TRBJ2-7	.	CASSQAGLGSYEQYF	TGCGCCAGCAGCCAAGCAGGGCTAGGCTCCTACGAGCAGTACTTC
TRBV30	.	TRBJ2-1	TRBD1	CACGTGNEQFF	TGTGCCTGCGGGACAGGCAATGAGCAGTTCTTC
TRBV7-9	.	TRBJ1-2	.	CSSSFRGGGYTF	TGTTCCAGCAGCTTCAGGGGTGGAGGCTACACCTTC
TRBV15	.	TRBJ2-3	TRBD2	CATSRARTSVIDTQYF	TGTGCCACCAGCAGAGCGAGGACTAGCGTCATAGATACGCAGTATTTT
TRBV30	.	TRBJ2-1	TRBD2	CAWRETSAGEQFF	TGTGCCTGGAGGGAGACTAGCGCGGGTGAGCAGTTCTTC
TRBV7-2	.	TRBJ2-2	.	CASRDRRGGELFF	TGTGCCAGCAGAGATCGTCGGGGCGGGGAGCTGTTTTTT
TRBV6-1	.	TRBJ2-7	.	CASSPVIDHEQYF	TGTGCCAGCAGTCCAGTAATTGATCACGAGCAGTACTTC
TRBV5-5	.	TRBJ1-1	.	CASSAGPQADTEAFF	TGTGCCAGCAGCGCGGGCCCGCAGGCGGACACTGAAGCTTTCTTT
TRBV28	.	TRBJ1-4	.	CAGSGGDEKLFF	TGTGCCGGATCCGGGGGGGATGAAAAACTGTTTTTT
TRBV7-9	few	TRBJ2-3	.	CSSSFRPDRIPDTQYF	TGTTCCAGCAGCTTCCGCCCCGACAGGATCCCAGATACGCAGTATTTT
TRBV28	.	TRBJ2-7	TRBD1	CASTSGGTGSYEQYF	TGTGCCAGCACGTCTGGTGGGACAGGGTCCTACGAGCAGTACTTC
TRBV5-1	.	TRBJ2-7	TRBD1	CASSWTTGGSYEQYF	TGCGCCAGCAGCTGGACGACAGGGGGCTCCTACGAGCAGTACTTC
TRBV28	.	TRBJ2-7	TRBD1	CASVGTGAYEQYF	TGTGCCAGCGTCGGGACAGGGGCCTACGAGCAGTACTTC
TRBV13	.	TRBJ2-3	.	CASSSPGGDTQYF	TGTGCCAGCAGCTCCCCAGGAGGAGATACGCAGTATTTT
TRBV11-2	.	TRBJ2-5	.	CASSLVGGSGETQYF	TGTGCCAGCAGCTTAGTAGGCGGGTCCGGGGAGACCCAGTACTTC